This TCR beta chain stems from a study of blood T cell repertoires in COVID-19. About the research overall: There were acute and convalescent COVID-19 samples, and they came from the United States, Italy and Spain. PBMCs, B-cell-depleted T cells, or T cells provided the cDNA or gDNA that made up the material.

As originally analysed: Amplifying reference gene primers gave estimates of nucleated cell counts. The assay was immunoSEQ multiplex PCR, and TCRdb's table has in-frame clones only and misses some. D and trimming come from the DNA, and the V and J calls and clone size come from that table. Altogether around 250,000 clones are present, roughly nine tenths being singletons, with the ten largest covering roughly 0.92%. Sequenced sample: peripheral blood. This sequence originates from a woman aged 40 to 50 who had recovered from COVID-19.

Here the CDR3 DNA reads TGTGCCAGCAGTTCTCGGGAGCTTTCTGATGAGCAGTTCTTC. The encoded protein is CASSSRELSDEQFF. This chain connects TRBV28 to TRBJ2-1; D may be TRBD2 (6 bases). The length of the CDR3 is 14 residues. The V gene's germline CDR1 is MDHEN and CDR2 SYDVKM. V was shortened by 4 bases and J by 8 bases, with 15 bases between the two germline ends.